One and the same sample provided the 22 T cell receptor beta chains below, sequenced in a study of naive and memory T cell subsets (dated by TCRdb to the late 2010s). General findings and caveats noted by the study authors: A few larger clonotypes were found in naive repertoires, especially CD8, and these larger clonotypes were possibly memory cells re-expressing CD45RA.

Receptor libraries were prepared by UMI-ligation and nested PCR. Reads for this sample came from an Illumina MiSeq. The beta constant-region primer consisted of an equimolar mixture of two oligonucleotides that together covered TRBC1 and TRBC2. Four rounds of PCR, combining the SP2 primer with nested alpha and beta constant-region primers, were used to amplify the ligated cDNA. Using fastp at Q25 and MiXCR, TCRdb reprocessed the public reads and kept productive beta chains. For every CDR3 protein sequence, its rows merge into one entry that carries the most common genes and DNA. The sample profile shows roughly 83,000 distinct CDR3 sequences; 11% of them were found once. Approximately 0.14% of the sample is held by the ten biggest clonotypes. Their antigen targets remain unknown. Sequenced material: naive CD4+ T cells from blood. This specimen's cell subset or site label, interpreted: naive T cells, CD45RA high CD27+. The receptor source for this set is a human donor in good health.

This sequence joins TRBV20-1 and TRBJ1-4; maybe TRBD1 (5 bases). CDR3 size: 14 residues. Germline CDR1 reads DFQATT; CDR2 reads SNEGSKA (reference sequence). V was trimmed by 5 bases and J by 6 bases, leaving 16 bases between them. CDR3 sequence (DNA): TGCAGTGCTCTAATAGATGAGGGGTATGAAAAACTGTTTTTT. It encodes CSALIDEGYEKLFF.

This clonotype was seen more than once but under ten times. V is TRBV7-9 and J is TRBJ2-1; the D gene is possibly TRBD1 (6 bases). The germline V and J ends were trimmed by 6 bases and 0 bases, with 9 bases remaining between them. The CDR3 spans 14 residues. Looked up from germline, CDR1 is SEHNR and CDR2 is FQNEAQ (reference sequence). The CDR3 DNA follows: TGTGCCAGCAGGCGGACAGACTCCTACAATGAGCAGTTCTTC. It is translated as CASRRTDSYNEQFF. The full variable domain, rest sourced from reference TRBV7-9 and TRBJ2-1, is DTGVSQNPRHKITKRGQNVTFRCDPISEHNRLYWYRQTLGQGPEFLTYFQNEAQLEKSRLLSDRFSAERPKGSFSTLEIQRTEQGDSAMYLCASRRTDSYNEQFFGPGTRLTVL.

The chain carries TRBV12-3 or TRBV12-4 and TRBJ2-3, with D maybe TRBD2 (6 bases). There are 15 residues in the CDR3. Deletions cut 6 bases from V and 4 bases from J, with 17 bases between. In DNA form, the CDR3 reads TGTGCCAGCAGCTCTCGTCGGAGGGAAGCAGATACGCAGTATTTT. Translated: CASSSRRREADTQYF.

This rearrangement joins TRBV19 to TRBJ2-1; 12 bases are a match to TRBD2. The V segment lost 4 bases and the J segment 15 bases; nucleotides outside the gene matches: 4. Germline-derived CDR1 and CDR2 are LNHDA and SQIVND (reference sequence). CDR3 length: 12 amino acids. The CDR3 region has the DNA TGTGCCAGTAGTACCCTAGCGGGAGGGCGGTTCTTC. The encoded protein is CASSTLAGGRFF.

The J gene is TRBJ1-2, the V gene TRBV20-1; D unresolved. CDR1 DFQATT and CDR2 SNEGSKA come from the germline V gene (reference sequence). With 3 bases removed from V and 0 bases from J, the gap between germline ends came to 14 bases. The CDR3 has 15 amino acids. The CDR3 here is CSASSPRGSNYGYTF. The CDR3 region has the DNA TGCAGTGCTAGTTCTCCCCGTGGTTCTAACTATGGCTACACCTTC.

This clonotype occurred many times. J is TRBJ2-1 and V is TRBV7-9, with a weak D call TRBD1 (5 bases). CDR1 is SEHNR and CDR2 is FQNEAQ in the germline V gene (reference sequence). V dropped 5 bases and J dropped 7 bases, with 15 bases sitting between them. This CDR3 is built from 14 residues. As DNA, the CDR3 is TGTGCCAGCAGCCCGCAGAAAAAGGGGAATGAGCAGTTCTTC. Protein: CASSPQKKGNEQFF.

The chain is built from TRBV10-3 and TRBJ2-3; D ambiguous. Germline loops: CDR1 ENHRY, CDR2 SYGVKD. The CDR3 is 16 residues long. V was trimmed by 6 bases and J by 2 bases, leaving 18 bases between them. CDR3 sequence (DNA): TGTGCCATCAGCGCGGAAAGAGCGAGAAACACAGATACGCAGTATTTT. This codes for CAISAERARNTDTQYF.

This chain uses TRBV11-3 with TRBJ2-1; unclear D gene. Trimming pared 6 bases from V and 9 bases from J, leaving 12 bases between. Germline loops: CDR1 SGHNT, CDR2 YENEEA. The CDR3 is made up of 12 amino acids. CDR3 amino acids: CASSQGPREQFF. The CDR3 nucleotides are TGTGCCAGCAGTCAAGGACCCCGTGAGCAGTTCTTC.

Only a few counts were recorded for this clonotype. J is TRBJ2-3 and V is TRBV25-1; unclear D gene. Germline values: CDR1 MGHDK, CDR2 SYGVNS. Trimming removed 5 bases at V and 2 bases at J, with 11 bases between. This CDR3 has 14 amino acids. CDR3 region: CASSNMIDTDTQYF. The CDR3 region has the DNA TGTGCCAGCAGTAACATGATTGACACAGATACGCAGTATTTT.

This clonotype was observed a handful of times. The chain has TRBV13 and TRBJ2-7, with unresolved D. Trimming took 4 bases from V and 2 from J, leaving 15 bases between them. Germline lookup yields CDR1 PRHDT and CDR2 FYEKMQ (reference sequence). The length of the CDR3 is 15 residues. The CDR3 loop is CASSSLKKIAYEQYF. CDR3 in DNA: TGTGCCAGCAGCTCCCTCAAGAAAATAGCCTACGAGCAGTACTTC.

The gene calls are TRBV30 and TRBJ2-2; a weak D match, TRBD1 (5 bases). The CDR3 is 15 residues long. Germline V lookup: CDR1 GTSNPN, CDR2 SVGIG (reference sequence). V was shortened by 0 bases and J by 7 bases, with 15 bases between the two germline ends. CDR3 region: CAWSVAAGYNGELFF. The CDR3 DNA reads as TGTGCCTGGAGTGTAGCTGCAGGGTATAACGGGGAGCTGTTTTTT.

This clonotype was seen a few times. This chain links TRBV7-2 with TRBJ2-1; 10 nucleotides align to TRBD2. The CDR3 sequence is 16 residues long. Per germline, CDR1 SGHTA and CDR2 FQGNSA. Trimming took 1 base from V and 3 from J; bases not matched to a gene: 3. CDR3 protein: CASSLEAGGGYNEQFF. CDR3 DNA sequence: TGTGCCAGCAGCTTAGAAGCGGGAGGGGGCTACAATGAGCAGTTCTTC. Full variable domain (outside the CDR3, taken from reference TRBV7-2 and TRBJ2-1): GAGVSQSPSNKVTEKGKDVELRCDPISGHTALYWYRQSLGQGLEFLIYFQGNSAPDKSGLPSDRFSAERTGGSVSTLTIQRTQQEDSAVYLCASSLEAGGGYNEQFFGPGTRLTVL.

This chain uses TRBV12-3 or TRBV12-4 with TRBJ1-1; no clear D. This CDR3 region has 13 residues. V gave up 6 bases and J gave up 0 bases, with 8 bases separating them. CDR3 residues: CASRLTVNTEAFF. The CDR3 DNA reads as TGTGCCAGCAGGTTGACGGTGAACACTGAAGCTTTCTTT.

In its sample, this clonotype was seen many times. V usage is TRBV12-3 or TRBV12-4 and J usage is TRBJ2-3; 12 bases fit TRBD2. The CDR3 length is 15 residues. The trim removed 6 bases at V and 4 bases at J, leaving 5 bases unmatched. CDR3 nucleotides: TGTGCCAGCAGCTGGACTAGCGGGAAGTCAGATACGCAGTATTTT. Encoded protein: CASSWTSGKSDTQYF.

The rearrangement uses TRBV29-1 and TRBJ2-7, with 11 positions matching TRBD2. Trimming at V came to 6 bases and at J to 1 base, leaving 5 bases not matched to a gene. This CDR3 has 14 residues. Germline loops: CDR1 SQVTM, CDR2 ANQGSEA. The CDR3 bases are TGCAGCGTCGCCGGGACTAGCGGATCCTACGAGCAGTACTTC. Translated: CSVAGTSGSYEQYF.

Worth noting for this clonotype: Given the absence of the conserved phenylalanine or tryptophan at the CDR3 end, a read error is likely. The J gene is TRBJ1-5, the V gene TRBV6-2 or TRBV6-3; TRBD1 matches at 7 bases. Germline-derived CDR1 and CDR2 are MNHEY and SVGEGT. Trimming removed 8 bases from V and 9 bases from J; junction bases left unmatched: 10. This CDR3 contains 13 residues. The CDR3, as DNA: TGTGCCAGCGCCCCGTCCGGGACAGCGCCCCAGCATGTT. Protein product: CASAPSGTAPQHV.

V and J are TRBV7-2 and TRBJ2-1; tentatively, D is TRBD2 (6 bases). The length of the CDR3 is 17 residues. CDR1 SGHTA and CDR2 FQGNSA come from the germline V gene. Trimming removed 1 base from V and 9 bases from J, with 22 bases in between. DNA for the CDR3: TGTGCCAGCAGCTTAGTTGGAGGGGCGGTCAGGTCGCGTGAGCAGTTCTTC. This codes for CASSLVGGAVRSREQFF.

The chain uses TRBV6-5 and TRBJ1-1; D gene uncertain. V was trimmed by 6 bases and J by 1 base, leaving 15 bases between them. Germline CDR1 MNHEY, CDR2 SVGAGI. This CDR3 is built from 15 residues. This chain's CDR3 is CASSNSGAPNTEAFF. The DNA of the CDR3 is TGTGCCAGCAGCAATTCAGGAGCTCCGAACACTGAAGCTTTCTTT.

This clonotype has more than one count but fewer than ten. V and J are TRBV28 and TRBJ2-1, with 10 bases aligning to TRBD2. Trimming cost V 7 bases and J 2 bases; bases outside gene matches: 5. The CDR3 has 15 amino acids. Germline V gene sequence: CDR1 MDHEN, CDR2 SYDVKM. DNA of the CDR3: TGTGCCAGCAACCTAGCGGGGGACCCCTACAATGAGCAGTTCTTC. Protein product: CASNLAGDPYNEQFF.

This clonotype was recorded at least ten times. V usage is TRBV29-1 and J usage is TRBJ2-2; D is possibly TRBD1 (5 bases). From germline, CDR1 is SQVTM and CDR2 ANQGSEA. Between the trimmed V and J ends, which lost 6 bases and 1 base, there was a span of 12 bases. The CDR3 is 14 residues long. The CDR3, as DNA: TGCAGCGTAGAGACAGAACAGAACACCGGGGAGCTGTTTTTT. It translates to CSVETEQNTGELFF.

This clonotype was detected only a few times. The V and J genes are TRBV12-3 or TRBV12-4 and TRBJ2-6; the match to TRBD1 covers 7 bases. V shed 7 bases and J 4 bases; nucleotides not matched to a gene: 10. The CDR3 contains 16 residues. The DNA for the CDR3 is TGTGCCAGCATCGAGGGGGCAGGGACAGGGGCCAACGTCCTGACTTTC. Its translation is CASIEGAGTGANVLTF.

This clonotype was observed a handful of times. The chain links TRBV7-9 to TRBJ1-6; no firm D call. The CDR3 covers 12 residues. V was clipped by 1 base and J by 9 bases, with 4 bases between them. CDR1 and CDR2 (germline): SEHNR, FQNEAQ (reference sequence). Written as DNA, the CDR3 is TGTGCCAGCAGCTTAGAAGGTTCACCCCTCCACTTT. Residues: CASSLEGSPLHF.